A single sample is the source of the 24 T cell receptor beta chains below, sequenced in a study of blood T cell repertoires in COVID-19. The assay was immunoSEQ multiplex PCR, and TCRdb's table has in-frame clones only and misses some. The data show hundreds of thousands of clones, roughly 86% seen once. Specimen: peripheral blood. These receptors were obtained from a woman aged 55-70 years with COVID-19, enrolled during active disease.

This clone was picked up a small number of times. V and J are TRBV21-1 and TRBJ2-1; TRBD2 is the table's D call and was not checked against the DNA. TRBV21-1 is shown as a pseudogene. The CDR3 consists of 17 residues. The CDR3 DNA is TGTGCCAGCAGCAAAGTAAGTCGCGGGGATAAATACAATGAGCAGTTCTTC. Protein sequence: CASSKVSRGDKYNEQFF.

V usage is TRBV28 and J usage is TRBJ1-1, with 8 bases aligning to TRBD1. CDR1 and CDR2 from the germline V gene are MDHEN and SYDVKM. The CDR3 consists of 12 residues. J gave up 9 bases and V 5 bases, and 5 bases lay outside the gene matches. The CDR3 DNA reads TGTGCCAGCAGTCCGACAGGGGCCAAAGCTTTCTTT. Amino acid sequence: CASSPTGAKAFF.

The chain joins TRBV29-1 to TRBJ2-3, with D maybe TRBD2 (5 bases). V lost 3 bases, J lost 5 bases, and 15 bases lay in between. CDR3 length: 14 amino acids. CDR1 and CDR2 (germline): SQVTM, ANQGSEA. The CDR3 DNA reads TGCAGCGTTGAGGCGGGCCCATCGGTAGATACGCAGTATTTT. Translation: CSVEAGPSVDTQYF.

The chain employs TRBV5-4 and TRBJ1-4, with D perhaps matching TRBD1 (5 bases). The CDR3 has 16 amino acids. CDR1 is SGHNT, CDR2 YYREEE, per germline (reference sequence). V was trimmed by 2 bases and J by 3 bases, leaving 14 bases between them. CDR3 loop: CASSLKGIGANEKLFF. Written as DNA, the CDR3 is TGTGCCAGCAGCTTAAAGGGGATTGGTGCTAATGAAAAACTGTTTTTT.

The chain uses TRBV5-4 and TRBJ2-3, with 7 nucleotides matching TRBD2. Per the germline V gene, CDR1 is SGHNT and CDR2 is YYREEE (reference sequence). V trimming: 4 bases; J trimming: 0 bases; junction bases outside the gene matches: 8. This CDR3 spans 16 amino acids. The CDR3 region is CASSHQAGRSTDTQYF. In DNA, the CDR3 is TGTGCCAGCAGCCACCAAGCGGGGCGTAGCACAGATACGCAGTATTTT.

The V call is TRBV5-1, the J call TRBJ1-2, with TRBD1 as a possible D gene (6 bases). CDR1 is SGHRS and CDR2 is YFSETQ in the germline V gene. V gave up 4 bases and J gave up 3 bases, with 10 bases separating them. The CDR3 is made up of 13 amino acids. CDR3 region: CASSAGADYGYTF. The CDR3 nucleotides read TGCGCCAGCAGCGCAGGGGCGGACTATGGCTACACCTTC. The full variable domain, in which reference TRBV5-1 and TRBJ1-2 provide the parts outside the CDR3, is KAGVTQTPRYLIKTRGQQVTLSCSPISGHRSVSWYQQTPGQGLQFLFEYFSETQRNKGNFPGRFSGRQFSNSRSEMNVSTLELGDSALYLCASSAGADYGYTFGSGTRLTVV.

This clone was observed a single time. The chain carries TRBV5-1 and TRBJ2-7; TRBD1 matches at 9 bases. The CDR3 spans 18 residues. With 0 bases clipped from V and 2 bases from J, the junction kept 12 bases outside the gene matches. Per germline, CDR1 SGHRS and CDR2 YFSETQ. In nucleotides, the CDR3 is TGCGCCAGCAGCTTGGCCGGAGTAGGGACAGGGTTAGCCTACGAGCAGTACTTC. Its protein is CASSLAGVGTGLAYEQYF. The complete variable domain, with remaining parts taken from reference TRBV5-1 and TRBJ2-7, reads KAGVTQTPRYLIKTRGQQVTLSCSPISGHRSVSWYQQTPGQGLQFLFEYFSETQRNKGNFPGRFSGRQFSNSRSEMNVSTLELGDSALYLCASSLAGVGTGLAYEQYFGPGTRLTVT.

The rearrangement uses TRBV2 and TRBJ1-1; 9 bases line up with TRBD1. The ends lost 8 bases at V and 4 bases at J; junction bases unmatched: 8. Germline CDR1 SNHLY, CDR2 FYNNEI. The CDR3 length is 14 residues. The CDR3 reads CASRRGQGGTEAFF. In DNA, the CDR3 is TGTGCCAGCCGAAGGGGACAGGGAGGCACTGAAGCTTTCTTT.

CDR3 sequence reads: CASSVDTGVVETQYF. CDR3 sequence (DNA): TGTGCCAGCAGCGTAGATACAGGGGTGGTCGAGACCCAGTACTTC. V and J are TRBV9 and TRBJ2-5, with 7 bases lining up with TRBD1. The CDR3 runs 15 residues. CDR1 is SGDLS and CDR2 is YYNGEE in the germline V gene. J lost 5 bases, V lost 0 bases, and 7 bases had no gene match.

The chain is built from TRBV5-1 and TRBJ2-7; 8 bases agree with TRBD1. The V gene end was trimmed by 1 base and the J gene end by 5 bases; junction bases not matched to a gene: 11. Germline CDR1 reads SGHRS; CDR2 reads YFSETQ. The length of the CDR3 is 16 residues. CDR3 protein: CASSLFWTGMGDEQYF. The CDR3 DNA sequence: TGCGCCAGCAGCTTGTTCTGGACAGGGATGGGCGACGAGCAGTACTTC.

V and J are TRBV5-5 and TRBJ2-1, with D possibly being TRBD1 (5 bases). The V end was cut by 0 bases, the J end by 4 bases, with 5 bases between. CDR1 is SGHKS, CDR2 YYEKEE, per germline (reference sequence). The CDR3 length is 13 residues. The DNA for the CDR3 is TGTGCCAGCAGCTTGGACAGGTACAATGAGCAGTTCTTC. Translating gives CASSLDRYNEQFF. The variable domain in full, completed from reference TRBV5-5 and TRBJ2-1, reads DAGVTQSPTHLIKTRGQQVTLRCSPISGHKSVSWYQQVLGQGPQFIFQYYEKEERGRGNFPDRFSARQFPNYSSELNVNALLLGDSALYLCASSLDRYNEQFFGPGTRLTVL.

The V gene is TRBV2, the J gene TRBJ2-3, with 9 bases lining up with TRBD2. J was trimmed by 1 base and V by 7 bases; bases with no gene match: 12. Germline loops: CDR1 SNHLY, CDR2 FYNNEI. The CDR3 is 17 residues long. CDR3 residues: CASKSRGGGAGTDTQYF. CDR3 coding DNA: TGTGCCAGCAAGTCCCGAGGCGGGGGGGCGGGCACAGATACGCAGTATTTT.

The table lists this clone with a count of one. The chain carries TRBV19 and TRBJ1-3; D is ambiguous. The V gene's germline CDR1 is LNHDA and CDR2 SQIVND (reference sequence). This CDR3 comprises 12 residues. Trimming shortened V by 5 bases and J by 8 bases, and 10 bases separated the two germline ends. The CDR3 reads CASSHREDTIYF. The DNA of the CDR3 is TGTGCCAGTAGTCACCGGGAGGACACCATATATTTT.

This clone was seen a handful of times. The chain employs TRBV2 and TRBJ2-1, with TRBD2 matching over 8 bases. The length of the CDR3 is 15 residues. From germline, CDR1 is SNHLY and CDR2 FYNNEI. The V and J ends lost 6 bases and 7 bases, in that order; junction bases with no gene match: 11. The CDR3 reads CASSQGGGNVNEQFF. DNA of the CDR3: TGTGCCAGCAGCCAGGGCGGGGGGAATGTAAATGAGCAGTTCTTC.

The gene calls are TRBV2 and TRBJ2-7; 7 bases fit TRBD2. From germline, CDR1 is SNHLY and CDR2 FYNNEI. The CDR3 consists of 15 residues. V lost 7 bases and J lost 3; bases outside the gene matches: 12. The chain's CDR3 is CASTEGAGVYYEQYF. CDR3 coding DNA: TGTGCCAGCACCGAAGGTGCGGGGGTCTACTACGAGCAGTACTTC.

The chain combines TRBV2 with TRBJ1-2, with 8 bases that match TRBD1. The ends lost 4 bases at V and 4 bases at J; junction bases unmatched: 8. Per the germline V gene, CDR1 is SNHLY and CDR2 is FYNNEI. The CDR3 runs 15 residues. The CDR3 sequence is CASSVGQGQAYGYTF. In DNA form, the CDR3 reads TGTGCCAGCAGTGTCGGACAGGGCCAAGCCTATGGCTACACCTTC.

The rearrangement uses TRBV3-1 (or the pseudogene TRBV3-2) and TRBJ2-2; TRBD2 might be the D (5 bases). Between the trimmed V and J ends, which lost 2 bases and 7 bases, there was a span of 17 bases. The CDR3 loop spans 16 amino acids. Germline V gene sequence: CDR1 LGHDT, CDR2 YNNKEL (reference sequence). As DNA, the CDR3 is TGTGCCAGCAGCCAATCCGGGATCACCGCCGTCGGGGAGCTGTTTTTT. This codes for CASSQSGITAVGELFF.

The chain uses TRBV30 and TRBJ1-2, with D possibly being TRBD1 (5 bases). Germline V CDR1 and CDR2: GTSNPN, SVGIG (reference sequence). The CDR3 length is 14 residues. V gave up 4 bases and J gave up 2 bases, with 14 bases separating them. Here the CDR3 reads CAWNLRGGNYGYTF. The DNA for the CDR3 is TGTGCCTGGAATCTTAGGGGTGGGAACTATGGCTACACCTTC.

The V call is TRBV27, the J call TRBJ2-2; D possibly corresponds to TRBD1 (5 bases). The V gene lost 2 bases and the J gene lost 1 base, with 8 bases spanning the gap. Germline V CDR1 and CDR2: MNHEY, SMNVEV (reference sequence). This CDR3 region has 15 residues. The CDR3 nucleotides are TGTGCCAGCAGTTTACATACAGGGAACACCGGGGAGCTGTTTTTT. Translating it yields CASSLHTGNTGELFF.

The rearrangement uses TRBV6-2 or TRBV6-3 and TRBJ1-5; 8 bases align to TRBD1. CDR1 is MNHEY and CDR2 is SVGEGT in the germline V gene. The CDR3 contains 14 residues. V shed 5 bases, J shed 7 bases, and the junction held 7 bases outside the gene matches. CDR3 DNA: TGTGCCAGCAGTCGCGGACAGGGCGGACAGCCCCAGCATTTT. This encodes CASSRGQGGQPQHF.

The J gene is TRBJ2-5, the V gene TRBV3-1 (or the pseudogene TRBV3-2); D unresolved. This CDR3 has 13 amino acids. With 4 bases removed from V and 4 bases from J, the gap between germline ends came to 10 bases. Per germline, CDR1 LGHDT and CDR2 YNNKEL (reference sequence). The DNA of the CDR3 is TGTGCCAGCAGCCTGGCAGGAATAGAGACCCAGTACTTC. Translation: CASSLAGIETQYF.

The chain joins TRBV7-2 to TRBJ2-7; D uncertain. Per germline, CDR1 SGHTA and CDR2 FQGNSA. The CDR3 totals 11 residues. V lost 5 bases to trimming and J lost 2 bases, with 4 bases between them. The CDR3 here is CASSLTYEQYF. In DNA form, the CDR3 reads TGTGCCAGCAGCCTTACCTACGAGCAGTACTTC.

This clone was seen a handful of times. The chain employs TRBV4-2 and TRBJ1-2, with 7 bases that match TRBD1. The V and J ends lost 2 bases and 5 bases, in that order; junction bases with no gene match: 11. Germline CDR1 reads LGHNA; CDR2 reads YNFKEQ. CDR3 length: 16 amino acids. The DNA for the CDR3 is TGTGCCAGCAGCCAATCCCTGGCAGGGGGTGGTTATGGCTACACCTTC. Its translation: CASSQSLAGGGYGYTF.

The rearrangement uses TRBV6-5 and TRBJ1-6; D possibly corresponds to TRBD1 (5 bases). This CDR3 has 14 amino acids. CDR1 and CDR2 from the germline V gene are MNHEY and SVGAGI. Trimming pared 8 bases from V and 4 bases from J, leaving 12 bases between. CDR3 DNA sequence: TGTGCCAGCTCCTCAGGGCGTTATAATTCACCCCTCCACTTT. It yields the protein CASSSGRYNSPLHF.